The clone carrying this TCR beta chain was counted between two and nine times. The sample belongs to a study of CD8 T cells in Susac syndrome. V was shortened by 3 bases and J by 0 bases, with 12 bases between the two germline ends. CDR1 and CDR2 (germline): SGHRS, YFSETQ. The length of the CDR3 is 15 residues. Reverse transcription of roughly 0.5 to 1 ug RNA was carried out with random hexamers. TCRdb used MiXCR to reprocess the immunoSEQ multiplex PCR reads, holding one entry per CDR3 protein. The repertoire has roughly 200,000 distinct CDR3 sequences, 90% to 95% of them found once; the top ten carry around 0.1%.

Sequences were obtained from CD4+ T cells from PBMCs. The chain has TRBV5-1 and TRBJ2-5; no firm D call. The receptor was isolated from a human donor in good health. The CDR3 spells CASSSLKGNQETQYF. The DNA for the CDR3 is TGCGCCAGCAGCTCCTTGAAGGGTAACCAAGAGACCCAGTACTTC.